What follows are 17 T cell receptor beta chains derived from one specimen sequenced in a study of Ad26.COV2.S vaccination and SARS-CoV-2 variants. Produced via immunoSEQ multiplex PCR; TCRdb's table is partial and in-frame only. The profile shows about 320,000 clones, more than 70% of them singletons. Specified treatment: about 20 received Ad26.COV2.S at low or high dose, single or two shots; roughly five received placebo; per-sample allocation not given. Specimens were obtained on day 63 following the first vaccine or placebo injection. The input for sequencing was peripheral blood, taken in a trial of Ad26.COV2.S vaccine versus placebo. Receptors originate from a person aged 18-65 years who received the Ad26.COV2.S COVID-19 vaccine or a placebo.

V usage is TRBV2 and J usage is TRBJ2-3; D is unclear. V was trimmed by 3 bases and J by 0 bases, leaving 16 bases between them. CDR3 length: 17 amino acids. Germline CDR1 reads SNHLY; CDR2 reads FYNNEI. This CDR3 reads CASSDALGISSTDTQYF. In nucleotides, the CDR3 is TGTGCCAGCAGTGATGCCTTGGGGATCTCTAGCACAGATACGCAGTATTTT.

The CDR3 region has the DNA TGTGCCTGGACCCAAAGGGCGGGGGGCTACACCTTC. The encoded protein is CAWTQRAGGYTF. This chain links TRBV30 with TRBJ1-2, with no clear D. The CDR3 covers 12 residues. V gave up 4 bases and J gave up 8 bases, with 14 bases separating them. Germline V gene lookup returns CDR1 GTSNPN and CDR2 SVGIG (reference sequence). Looking up the rest from reference TRBV30 and TRBJ1-2 gives the full variable domain: SQTIHQWPATLVQPVGSPLSLECTVEGTSNPNLYWYRQAAGRGLQLLFYSVGIGQISSEVPQNLSASRPQDRQFILSSKKLLLSDSGFYLCAWTQRAGGYTFGSGTRLTVV.

V is TRBV28 and J is TRBJ1-4; possibly TRBD1 for D (5 bases). The CDR3 sequence is 15 residues long. V lost 7 bases to trimming and J lost 5 bases, with 17 bases between them. Looked up from germline, CDR1 is MDHEN and CDR2 is SYDVKM. In nucleotides, the CDR3 is TGTGCCAGCATAGGAGGCGGACAATTGAATGAAAAACTGTTTTTT. Its translation: CASIGGGQLNEKLFF.

The V gene is TRBV7-2, the J gene TRBJ1-1, with D hard to call. Trimming took off 2 bases at V and 10 bases at J, with 14 bases between the two ends. Per the germline V gene, CDR1 is SGHTA and CDR2 is FQGNSA. The CDR3 runs 13 residues. The CDR3 DNA reads as TGTGCCAGCAGCTTAAGTAGGGAGCGCGGAGCTTTCTTT. It is translated as CASSLSRERGAFF.

Details on this clone: The junction differs from germline at one of its ends, possibly a read error. This chain links TRBV5-5 with TRBJ1-4; 8 bases agree with TRBD1. The CDR3 has 16 amino acids. CDR1 is SGHKS and CDR2 is YYEKEE in the germline V gene (reference sequence). CDR3 sequence: CASSFGQGISKEKLFF. The CDR3 nucleotides are TGTGCCAGCAGCTTCGGACAGGGAATTTCTAAGGAAAAACTGTTTTTT. The variable domain in full, with the rest retrieved from reference TRBV5-5 and TRBJ1-4, is DAGVTQSPTHLIKTRGQQVTLRCSPISGHKSVSWYQQVLGQGPQFIFQYYEKEERGRGNFPDRFSARQFPNYSSELNVNALLLGDSALYLCASSFGQGISKEKLFFGSGTQLSVL.

This clone occurred once. The chain uses TRBV6-6 and TRBJ1-1; D gene unclear. The V gene's germline CDR1 is MNHNY and CDR2 SVGAGI (reference sequence). V lost 8 bases to trimming and J lost 1 base, with 8 bases between them. The CDR3 length is 12 residues. CDR3 sequence: CASGNRNTEAFF. The CDR3 DNA reads as TGTGCCAGCGGAAACAGGAACACTGAAGCTTTCTTT.

The chain employs TRBV18 and TRBJ2-5; D not certain. V dropped 3 bases and J dropped 0 bases, with 2 bases sitting between them. Germline V gene data show CDR1 as KGHSH and CDR2 as LQKENI. CDR3 length: 12 amino acids. As DNA, the CDR3 is TGTGCCAGCTCACCGGACCAAGAGACCCAGTACTTC. Amino acids: CASSPDQETQYF.

The chain couples TRBV30 to TRBJ1-6; D is unresolved. Germline CDR1 reads GTSNPN; CDR2 reads SVGIG (reference sequence). This CDR3 comprises 13 residues. The ends were cut back, 5 bases at V and 0 bases at J, with 5 bases in the middle. CDR3 sequence: CAWVSSYNSPLHF. In nucleotides, the CDR3 is TGTGCCTGGGTGAGCTCCTATAATTCACCCCTCCACTTT.

This chain connects TRBV5-1 to TRBJ1-1; D gene uncertain. The germline CDR1 and CDR2 sequences are SGHRS and YFSETQ. This CDR3 spans 13 amino acids. V lost 0 bases, J lost 7 bases, and 10 bases lay in between. This CDR3 reads CASSLEGGGEAFF. CDR3 sequence (DNA): TGCGCCAGCAGCTTGGAGGGAGGAGGTGAAGCTTTCTTT.

CDR3 coding DNA: TGTGCCAGCAGCTTAGTGTGGGGGGTCGGAGCTTTCTTT. Protein product: CASSLVWGVGAFF. The chain couples TRBV7-8 to TRBJ1-1, with TRBD1 as a possible D gene (5 bases). The CDR3 is 13 residues long. Per germline, CDR1 SGHVS and CDR2 FQNEAQ. V was clipped by 1 base and J by 10 bases, with 13 bases between them.

The chain's CDR3 is CASSYWSGETQYF. The CDR3 DNA is TGTGCCAGCAGTTACTGGTCGGGGGAGACCCAGTACTTC. The chain carries TRBV6-2 or TRBV6-3 and TRBJ2-5; perhaps TRBD2 as D (5 bases). The CDR3 spans 13 residues. V lost 1 base and J 5 bases, leaving 8 bases between the germline ends. Germline assignment: CDR1 MNHEY and CDR2 SVGEGT.

The V call is TRBV27, the J call TRBJ1-4, with no clear D. CDR1 MNHEY and CDR2 SMNVEV come from the germline V gene (reference sequence). V was shortened by 4 bases and J by 0 bases, with 9 bases between the two germline ends. The CDR3 spans 15 residues. This chain's CDR3 is CASSSRVSTNEKLFF. The DNA for the CDR3 is TGTGCCAGCAGTTCCCGAGTTTCAACTAATGAAAAACTGTTTTTT.

The V call is TRBV9, the J call TRBJ2-5, with 7 bases identical to TRBD2. The CDR3 has 13 residues. Germline CDR1 reads SGDLS; CDR2 reads YYNGEE. V lost 4 bases, J lost 2 bases, and 2 bases stayed unmatched. Written as DNA, the CDR3 is TGTGCCAGCAGCAAGCGGGGTCAAGAGACCCAGTACTTC. It is translated as CASSKRGQETQYF.

The chain joins TRBV29-1 to TRBJ1-5; D ambiguous. CDR1 SQVTM and CDR2 ANQGSEA come from the germline V gene. CDR3 length: 13 amino acids. Trimming took off 4 bases at V and 0 bases at J, with 7 bases between the two ends. CDR3: CSVVENSNQPQHF. In DNA form, the CDR3 reads TGCAGCGTTGTGGAGAATAGCAATCAGCCCCAGCATTTT. Full variable domain (outside the CDR3, taken from reference TRBV29-1 and TRBJ1-5): SAVISQKPSRDICQRGTSLTIQCQVDSQVTMMFWYRQQPGQSLTLIATANQGSEATYESGFVIDKFPISRPNLTFSTLTVSNMSPEDSSIYLCSVVENSNQPQHFGDGTRLSIL.

This clone was counted once. At one boundary the junction diverges from the germline segment, which might be a read error. Here the CDR3 DNA reads TGTGCTAGCAGCTTAGGGGAGGACACCGGGGAGCTGTTTTTT. It encodes CASSLGEDTGELFF. This sequence joins TRBV7-7 and TRBJ2-2; D perhaps matches TRBD2 (6 bases). CDR1 and CDR2 from the germline V gene are SSHAT and FNYEAQ (reference sequence). There are 14 residues in the CDR3.

The gene calls are TRBV7-2 and TRBJ2-7; TRBD1 or TRBD2 may be the D gene (5 bases each). Per germline, CDR1 SGHTA and CDR2 FQGNSA. The CDR3 covers 14 residues. The V and J ends lost 5 bases and 2 bases respectively, with 13 bases between them. The CDR3 spells CASSAIGTPYEQYF. For the CDR3, the DNA is TGTGCCAGCAGCGCTATCGGGACCCCCTACGAGCAGTACTTC.

This rearrangement joins TRBV7-2 to TRBJ2-5; 7 bases fit TRBD1. The V and J ends lost 1 base and 3 bases, in that order; junction bases with no gene match: 8. The CDR3 length is 16 residues. Germline V gives CDR1 SGHTA, CDR2 FQGNSA. The CDR3 region has the DNA TGTGCCAGCAGCTTAGTAAGCCGGACAGGAGAAGAGACCCAGTACTTC. Encoded protein: CASSLVSRTGEETQYF. Complete variable domain (other parts from reference TRBV7-2 and TRBJ2-5): GAGVSQSPSNKVTEKGKDVELRCDPISGHTALYWYRQSLGQGLEFLIYFQGNSAPDKSGLPSDRFSAERTGGSVSTLTIQRTQQEDSAVYLCASSLVSRTGEETQYFGPGTRLLVL.